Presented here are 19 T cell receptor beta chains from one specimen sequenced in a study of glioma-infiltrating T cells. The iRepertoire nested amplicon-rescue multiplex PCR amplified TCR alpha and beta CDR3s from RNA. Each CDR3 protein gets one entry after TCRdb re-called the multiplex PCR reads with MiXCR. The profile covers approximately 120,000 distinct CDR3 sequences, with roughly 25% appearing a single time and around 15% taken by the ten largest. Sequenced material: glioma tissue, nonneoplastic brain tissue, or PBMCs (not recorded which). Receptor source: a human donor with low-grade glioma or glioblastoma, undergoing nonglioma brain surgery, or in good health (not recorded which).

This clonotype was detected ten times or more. CDR3 DNA: TGCAGTGCTAGAGATCAGGGGGCCGGGTACGAGCAGTACTTC. Translating it yields CSARDQGAGYEQYF. The chain couples TRBV20-1 to TRBJ2-7; 8 bases fit TRBD1. J lost 4 bases, V lost 0 bases, and 5 bases had no gene match. The CDR3 loop spans 14 amino acids. Germline CDR1 is DFQATT and CDR2 is SNEGSKA (reference sequence).

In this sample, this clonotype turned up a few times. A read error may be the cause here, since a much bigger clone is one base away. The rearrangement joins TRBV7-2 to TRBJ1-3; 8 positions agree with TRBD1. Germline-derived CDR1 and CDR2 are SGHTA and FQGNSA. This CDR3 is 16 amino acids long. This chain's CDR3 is CASGLSAGTGGNTIYF. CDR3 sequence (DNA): TGTGCCAGCGGCTTATCGGCCGGGACAGGCGGAAACACCATATATTTT.

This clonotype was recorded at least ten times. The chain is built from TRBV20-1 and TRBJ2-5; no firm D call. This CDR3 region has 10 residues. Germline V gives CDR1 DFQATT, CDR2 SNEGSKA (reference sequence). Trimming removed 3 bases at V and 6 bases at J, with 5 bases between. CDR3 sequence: CSASAQTQYF. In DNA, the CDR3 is TGCAGTGCTAGCGCTCAGACCCAGTACTTC.

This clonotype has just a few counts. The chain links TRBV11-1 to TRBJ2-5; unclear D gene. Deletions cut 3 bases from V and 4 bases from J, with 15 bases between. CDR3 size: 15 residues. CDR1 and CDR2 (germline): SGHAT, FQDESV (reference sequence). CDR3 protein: CASSFGFGPGETQYF. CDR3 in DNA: TGTGCCAGCAGCTTCGGTTTCGGGCCGGGAGAGACCCAGTACTTC. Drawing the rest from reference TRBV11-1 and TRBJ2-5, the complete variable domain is EAEVAQSPRYKITEKSQAVAFWCDPISGHATLYWYRQILGQGPELLVQFQDESVVDDSQLPKDRFSAERLKGVDSTLKIQPAELGDSAMYLCASSFGFGPGETQYFGPGTRLLVL.

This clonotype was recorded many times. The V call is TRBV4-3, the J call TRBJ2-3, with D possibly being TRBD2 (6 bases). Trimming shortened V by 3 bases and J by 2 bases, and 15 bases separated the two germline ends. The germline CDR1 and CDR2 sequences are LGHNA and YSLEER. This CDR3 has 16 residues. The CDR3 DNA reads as TGCGCCAGCAGCCACGCGGGGCGAGGCTCCACAGATACGCAGTATTTT. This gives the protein CASSHAGRGSTDTQYF.

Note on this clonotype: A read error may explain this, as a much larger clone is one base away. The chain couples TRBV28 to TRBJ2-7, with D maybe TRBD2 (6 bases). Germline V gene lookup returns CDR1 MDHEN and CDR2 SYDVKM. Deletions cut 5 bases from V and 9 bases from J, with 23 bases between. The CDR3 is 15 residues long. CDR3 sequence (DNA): TGTGCCAGCAGTCCACCGGGAGAGGGGACCTTGCGGCAGTACTTC. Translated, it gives CASSPPGEGTLRQYF.

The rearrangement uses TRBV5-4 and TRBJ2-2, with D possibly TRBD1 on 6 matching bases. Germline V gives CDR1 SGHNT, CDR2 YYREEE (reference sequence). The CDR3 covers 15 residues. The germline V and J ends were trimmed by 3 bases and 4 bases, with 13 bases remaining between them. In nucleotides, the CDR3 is TGTGCCAGCAGCTCCGTCCAGGGGCGCACCGGGGAGCTGTTTTTT. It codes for CASSSVQGRTGELFF. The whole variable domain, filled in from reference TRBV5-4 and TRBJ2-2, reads ETGVTQSPTHLIKTRGQQVTLRCSSQSGHNTVSWYQQALGQGPQFIFQYYREEENGRGNFPPRFSGLQFPNYSSELNVNALELDDSALYLCASSSVQGRTGELFFGEGSRLTVL.

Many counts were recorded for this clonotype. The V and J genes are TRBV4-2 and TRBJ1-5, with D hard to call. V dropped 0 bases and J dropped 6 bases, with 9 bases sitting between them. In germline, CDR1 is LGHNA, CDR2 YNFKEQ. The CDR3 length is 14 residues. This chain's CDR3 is CASSQDLGSQPQHF. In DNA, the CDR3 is TGTGCCAGCAGCCAAGATTTAGGGAGTCAGCCCCAGCATTTT.

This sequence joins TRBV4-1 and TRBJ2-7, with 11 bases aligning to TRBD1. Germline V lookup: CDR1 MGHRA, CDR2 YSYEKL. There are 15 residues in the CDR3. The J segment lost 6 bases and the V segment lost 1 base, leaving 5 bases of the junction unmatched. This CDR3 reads CASSQAGTGGREQYF. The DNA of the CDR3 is TGCGCCAGCAGCCAAGCCGGGACAGGGGGACGCGAGCAGTACTTC.

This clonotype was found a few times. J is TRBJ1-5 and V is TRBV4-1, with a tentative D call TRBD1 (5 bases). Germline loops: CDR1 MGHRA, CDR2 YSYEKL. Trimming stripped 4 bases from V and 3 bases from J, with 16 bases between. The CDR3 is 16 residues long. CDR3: CASSRDPGTANQPQHF. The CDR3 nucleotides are TGCGCCAGCAGCCGAGACCCAGGGACGGCCAATCAGCCCCAGCATTTT.

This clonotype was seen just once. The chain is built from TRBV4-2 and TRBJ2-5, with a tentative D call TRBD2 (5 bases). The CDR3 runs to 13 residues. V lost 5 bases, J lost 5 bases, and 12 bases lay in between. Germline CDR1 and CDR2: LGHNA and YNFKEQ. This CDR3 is CASSEVGGETQYF. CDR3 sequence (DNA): TGTGCCAGCAGCGAAGTTGGCGGGGAGACCCAGTACTTC.

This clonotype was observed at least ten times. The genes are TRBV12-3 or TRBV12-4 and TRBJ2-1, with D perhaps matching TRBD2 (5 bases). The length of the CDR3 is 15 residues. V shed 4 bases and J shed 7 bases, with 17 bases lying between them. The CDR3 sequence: CASSSTPLTGNEQFF. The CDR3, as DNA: TGTGCCAGCAGTTCGACTCCTCTGACGGGGAATGAGCAGTTCTTC.

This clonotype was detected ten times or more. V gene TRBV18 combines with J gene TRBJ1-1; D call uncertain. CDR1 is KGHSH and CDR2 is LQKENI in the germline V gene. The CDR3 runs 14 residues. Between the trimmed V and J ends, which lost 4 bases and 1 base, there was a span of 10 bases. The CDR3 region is CASSLYRENTEAFF. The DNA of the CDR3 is TGTGCCAGCTCACTTTATCGGGAGAACACTGAAGCTTTCTTT.

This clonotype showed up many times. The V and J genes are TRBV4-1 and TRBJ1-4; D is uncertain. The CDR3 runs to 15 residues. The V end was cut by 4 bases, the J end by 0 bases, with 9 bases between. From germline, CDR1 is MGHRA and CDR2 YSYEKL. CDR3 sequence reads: CASSLTLATNEKLFF. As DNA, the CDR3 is TGCGCCAGCAGCCTCACACTTGCAACTAATGAAAAACTGTTTTTT.

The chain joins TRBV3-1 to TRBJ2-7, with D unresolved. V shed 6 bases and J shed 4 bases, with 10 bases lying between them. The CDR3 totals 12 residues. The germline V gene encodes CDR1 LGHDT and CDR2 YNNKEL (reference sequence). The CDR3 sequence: CASSQRGYEQYF. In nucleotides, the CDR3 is TGTGCCAGCAGTCAAAGAGGTTACGAGCAGTACTTC.

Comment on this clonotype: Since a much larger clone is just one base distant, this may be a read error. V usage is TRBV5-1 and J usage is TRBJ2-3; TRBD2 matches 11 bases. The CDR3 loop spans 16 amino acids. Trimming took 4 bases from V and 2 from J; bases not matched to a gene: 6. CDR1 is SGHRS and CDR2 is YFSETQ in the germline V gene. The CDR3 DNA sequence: TGCGCCAGCAGCGGGTGGACTAGCGGGCTCACAGATACGCAGTATTTT. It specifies CASSGWTSGLTDTQYF. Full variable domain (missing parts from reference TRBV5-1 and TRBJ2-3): KAGVTQTPRYLIKTRGQQVTLSCSPISGHRSVSWYQQTPGQGLQFLFEYFSETQRNKGNFPGRFSGRQFSNSRSEMNVSTLELGDSALYLCASSGWTSGLTDTQYFGPGTRLTVL.

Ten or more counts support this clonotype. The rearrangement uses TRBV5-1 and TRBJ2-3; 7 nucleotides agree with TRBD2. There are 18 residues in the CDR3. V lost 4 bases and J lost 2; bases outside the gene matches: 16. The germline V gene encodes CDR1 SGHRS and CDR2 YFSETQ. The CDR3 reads CASSRILGGHSSTDTQYF. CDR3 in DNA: TGCGCCAGCAGCCGAATCTTGGGAGGGCACAGCTCCACAGATACGCAGTATTTT.

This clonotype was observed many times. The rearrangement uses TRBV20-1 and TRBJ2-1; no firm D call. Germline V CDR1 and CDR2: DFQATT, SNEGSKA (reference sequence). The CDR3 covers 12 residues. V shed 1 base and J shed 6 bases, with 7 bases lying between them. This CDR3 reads CSARVYINEQFF. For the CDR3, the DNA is TGCAGTGCTAGAGTTTACATCAATGAGCAGTTCTTC.

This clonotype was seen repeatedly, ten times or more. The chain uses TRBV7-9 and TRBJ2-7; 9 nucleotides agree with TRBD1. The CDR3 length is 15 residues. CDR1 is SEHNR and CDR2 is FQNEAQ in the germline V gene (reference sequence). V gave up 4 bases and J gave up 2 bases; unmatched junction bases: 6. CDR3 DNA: TGTGCCAGCAGCTACCGACAGGGGGTGACCTACGAGCAGTACTTC. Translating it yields CASSYRQGVTYEQYF.